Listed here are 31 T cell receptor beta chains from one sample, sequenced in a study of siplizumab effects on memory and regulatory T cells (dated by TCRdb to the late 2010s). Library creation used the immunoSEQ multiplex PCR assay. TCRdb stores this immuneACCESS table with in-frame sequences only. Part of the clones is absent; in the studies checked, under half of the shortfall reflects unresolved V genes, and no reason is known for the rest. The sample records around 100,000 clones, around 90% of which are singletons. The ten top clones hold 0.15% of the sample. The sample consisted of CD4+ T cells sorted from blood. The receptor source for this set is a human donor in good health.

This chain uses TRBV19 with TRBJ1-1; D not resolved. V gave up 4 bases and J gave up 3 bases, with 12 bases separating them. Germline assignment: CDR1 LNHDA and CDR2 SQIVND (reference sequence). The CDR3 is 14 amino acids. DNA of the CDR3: TGTGCCAGTAGTAATGAGGCGGGTTACACTGAAGCTTTCTTT. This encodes CASSNEAGYTEAFF.

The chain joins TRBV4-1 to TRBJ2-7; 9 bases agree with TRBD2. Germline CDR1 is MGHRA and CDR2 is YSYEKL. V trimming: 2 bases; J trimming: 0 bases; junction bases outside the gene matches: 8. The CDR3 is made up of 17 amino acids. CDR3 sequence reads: CASSQSLAGANSYEQYF. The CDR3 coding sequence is TGCGCCAGCAGCCAATCGTTAGCGGGGGCCAACTCCTACGAGCAGTACTTC.

CDR3 nucleotide sequence: TGCGCCAGCAGCCAAAGGGGCCCGACTAACTACAATGAGCAGTTCTTC. It encodes CASSQRGPTNYNEQFF. The J gene is TRBJ2-1, the V gene TRBV4-1, with D perhaps being TRBD1 or TRBD2 (5 bases each). The germline V gene has CDR1 MGHRA and CDR2 YSYEKL. The CDR3 sequence is 16 residues long. V was cut by 2 bases and J by 3 bases, with 14 bases left in between.

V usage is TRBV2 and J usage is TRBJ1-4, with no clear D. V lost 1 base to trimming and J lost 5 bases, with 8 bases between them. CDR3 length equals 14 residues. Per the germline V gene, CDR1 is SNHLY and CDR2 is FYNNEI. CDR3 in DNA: TGTGCCAGCAGTGAAGATGGGGTGAATGAAAAACTGTTTTTT. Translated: CASSEDGVNEKLFF.

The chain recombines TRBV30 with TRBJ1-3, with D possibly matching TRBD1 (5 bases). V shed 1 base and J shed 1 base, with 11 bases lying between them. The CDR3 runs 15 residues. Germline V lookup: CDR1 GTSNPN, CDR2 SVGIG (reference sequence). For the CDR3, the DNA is TGTGCCTGGAGTGGGTCCGGGGGATCTGGAAACACCATATATTTT. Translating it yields CAWSGSGGSGNTIYF.

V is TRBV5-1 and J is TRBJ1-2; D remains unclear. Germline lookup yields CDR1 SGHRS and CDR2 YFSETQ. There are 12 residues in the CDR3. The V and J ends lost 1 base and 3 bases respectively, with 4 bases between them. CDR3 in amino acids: CASSLTDYGYTF. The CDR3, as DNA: TGCGCCAGCAGCTTGACAGACTATGGCTACACCTTC.

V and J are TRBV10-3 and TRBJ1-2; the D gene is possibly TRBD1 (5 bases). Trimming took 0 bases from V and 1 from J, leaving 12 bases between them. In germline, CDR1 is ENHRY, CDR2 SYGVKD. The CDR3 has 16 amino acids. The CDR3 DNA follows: TGTGCCATCAGTGAGTCGGAGGACACATATAACTATGGCTACACCTTC. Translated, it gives CAISESEDTYNYGYTF.

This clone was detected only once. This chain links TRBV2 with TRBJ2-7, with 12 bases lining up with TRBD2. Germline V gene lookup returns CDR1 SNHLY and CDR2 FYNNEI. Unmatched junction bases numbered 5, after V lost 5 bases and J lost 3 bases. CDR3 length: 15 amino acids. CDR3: CASSSGLAGIYEQYF. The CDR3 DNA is TGTGCCAGCAGTTCTGGACTAGCGGGGATCTACGAGCAGTACTTC.

In DNA, the CDR3 is TGTGCCAGCAGGGGTCTTGGGGGTCTGATCGAGCAGTACTTC. Its protein product is CASRGLGGLIEQYF. The rearrangement uses TRBV6-5 and TRBJ2-7; D could derive from TRBD1 or TRBD2 (5 bases each). The CDR3 covers 14 residues. Germline V lookup: CDR1 MNHEY, CDR2 SVGAGI. V was shortened by 6 bases and J by 6 bases, with 18 bases between the two germline ends.

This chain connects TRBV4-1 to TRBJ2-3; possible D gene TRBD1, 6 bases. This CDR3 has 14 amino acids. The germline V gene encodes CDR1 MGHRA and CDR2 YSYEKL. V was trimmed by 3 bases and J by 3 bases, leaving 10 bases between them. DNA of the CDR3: TGCGCCAGCAGCCACGGACAGAGAACAGATACGCAGTATTTT. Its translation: CASSHGQRTDTQYF.

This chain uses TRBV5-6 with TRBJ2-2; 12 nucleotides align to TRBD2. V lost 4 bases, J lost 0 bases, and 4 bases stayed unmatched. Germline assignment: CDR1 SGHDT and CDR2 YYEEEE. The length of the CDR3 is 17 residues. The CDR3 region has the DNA TGTGCCAGCAGCCATACTAGCGGGGGGACGAACACCGGGGAGCTGTTTTTT. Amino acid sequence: CASSHTSGGTNTGELFF.

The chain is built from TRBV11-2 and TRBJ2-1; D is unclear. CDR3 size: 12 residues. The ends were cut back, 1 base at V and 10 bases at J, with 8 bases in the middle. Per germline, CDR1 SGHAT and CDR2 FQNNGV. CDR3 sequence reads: CASSLGRIEQFF. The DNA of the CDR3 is TGTGCCAGCAGCTTAGGACGGATAGAGCAGTTCTTC.

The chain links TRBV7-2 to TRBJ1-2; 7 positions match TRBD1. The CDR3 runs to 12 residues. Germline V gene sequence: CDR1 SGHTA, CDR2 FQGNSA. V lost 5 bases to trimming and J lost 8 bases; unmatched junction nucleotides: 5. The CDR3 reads CASSPQGYGYTF. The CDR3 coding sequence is TGTGCCAGCAGCCCACAGGGGTACGGCTACACCTTC.

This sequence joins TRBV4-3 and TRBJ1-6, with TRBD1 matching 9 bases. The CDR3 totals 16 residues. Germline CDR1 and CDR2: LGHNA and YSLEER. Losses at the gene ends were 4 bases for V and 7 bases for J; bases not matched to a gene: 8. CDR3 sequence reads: CASSPRGTGNNSPLHF. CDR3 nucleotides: TGCGCCAGCAGCCCTAGGGGGACAGGGAACAATTCACCCCTCCACTTT.

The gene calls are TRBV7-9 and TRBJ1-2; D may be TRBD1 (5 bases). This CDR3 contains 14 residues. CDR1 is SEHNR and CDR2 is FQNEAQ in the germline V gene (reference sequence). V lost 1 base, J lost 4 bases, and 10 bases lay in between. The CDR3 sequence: CASSLVSGSYGYTF. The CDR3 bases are TGTGCCAGCAGCTTAGTGTCAGGGTCCTATGGCTACACCTTC.

CDR3 nucleotides: TGCGCCAGCAGCTTTTACCCAAGCTCTGGGGCCAACGTCCTGACTTTC. The encoded protein is CASSFYPSSGANVLTF. V is TRBV5-1 and J is TRBJ2-6; D gene uncertain. V lost 2 bases to trimming and J lost 0 bases, with 9 bases between them. Germline V lookup: CDR1 SGHRS, CDR2 YFSETQ. CDR3 length: 16 amino acids.

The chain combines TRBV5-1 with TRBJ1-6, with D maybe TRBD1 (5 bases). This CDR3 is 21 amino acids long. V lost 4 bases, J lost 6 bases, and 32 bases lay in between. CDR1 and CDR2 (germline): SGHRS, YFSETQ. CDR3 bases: TGCGCCAGCAGCAGCAGCCATAGTTTATCGTCCGGGGCAGGGTTTAATTCACCCCTCCACTTT. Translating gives CASSSSHSLSSGAGFNSPLHF.

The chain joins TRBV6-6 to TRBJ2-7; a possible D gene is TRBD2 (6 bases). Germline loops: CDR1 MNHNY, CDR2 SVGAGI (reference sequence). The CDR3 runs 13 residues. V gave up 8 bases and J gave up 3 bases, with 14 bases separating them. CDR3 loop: CASGRRGNYEQYF. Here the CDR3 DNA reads TGTGCCAGCGGAAGACGGGGGAACTACGAGCAGTACTTC.

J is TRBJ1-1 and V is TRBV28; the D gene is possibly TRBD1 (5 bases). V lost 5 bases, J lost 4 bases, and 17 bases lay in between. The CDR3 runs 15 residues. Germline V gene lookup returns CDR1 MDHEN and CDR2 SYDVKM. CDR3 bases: TGTGCCAGCAGTCCGATGAGGGGCGGGGGCACTGAAGCTTTCTTT. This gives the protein CASSPMRGGGTEAFF.

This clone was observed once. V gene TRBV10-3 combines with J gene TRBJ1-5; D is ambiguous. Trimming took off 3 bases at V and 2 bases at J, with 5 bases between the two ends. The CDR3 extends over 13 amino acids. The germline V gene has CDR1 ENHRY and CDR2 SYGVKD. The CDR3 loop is CAISDGGNQPQHF. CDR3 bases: TGTGCCATCAGTGACGGGGGCAATCAGCCCCAGCATTTT.

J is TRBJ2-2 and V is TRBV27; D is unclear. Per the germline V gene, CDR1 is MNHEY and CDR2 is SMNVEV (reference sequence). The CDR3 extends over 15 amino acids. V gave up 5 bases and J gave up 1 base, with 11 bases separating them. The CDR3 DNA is TGTGCCAGCAGTCTTTTTCAGTTGAACACCGGGGAGCTGTTTTTT. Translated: CASSLFQLNTGELFF.

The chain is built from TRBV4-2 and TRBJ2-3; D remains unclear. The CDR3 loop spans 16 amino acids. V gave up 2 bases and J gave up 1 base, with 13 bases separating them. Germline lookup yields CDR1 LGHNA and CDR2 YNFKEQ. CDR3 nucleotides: TGTGCCAGCAGCCAACCTCCCGGGCACCGCACAGATACGCAGTATTTT. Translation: CASSQPPGHRTDTQYF.

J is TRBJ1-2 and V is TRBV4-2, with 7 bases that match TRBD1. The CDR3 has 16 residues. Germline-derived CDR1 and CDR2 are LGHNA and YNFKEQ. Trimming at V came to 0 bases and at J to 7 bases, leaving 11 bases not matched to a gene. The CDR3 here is CASSQESGGISTGYTF. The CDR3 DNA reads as TGTGCCAGCAGCCAAGAGTCAGGGGGAATTTCCACTGGCTACACCTTC.

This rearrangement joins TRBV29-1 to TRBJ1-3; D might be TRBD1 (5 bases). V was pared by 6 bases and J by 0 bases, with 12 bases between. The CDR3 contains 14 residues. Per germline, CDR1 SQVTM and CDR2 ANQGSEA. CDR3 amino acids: CSVNGGDSGNTIYF. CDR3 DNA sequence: TGCAGCGTCAATGGGGGTGACTCTGGAAACACCATATATTTT.

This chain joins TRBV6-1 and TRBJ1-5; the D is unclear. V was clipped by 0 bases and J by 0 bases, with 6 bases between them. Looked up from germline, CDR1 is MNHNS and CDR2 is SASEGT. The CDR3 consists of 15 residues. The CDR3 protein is CASSEASYSNQPQHF. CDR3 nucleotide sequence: TGTGCCAGCAGTGAAGCCAGCTATAGCAATCAGCCCCAGCATTTT.

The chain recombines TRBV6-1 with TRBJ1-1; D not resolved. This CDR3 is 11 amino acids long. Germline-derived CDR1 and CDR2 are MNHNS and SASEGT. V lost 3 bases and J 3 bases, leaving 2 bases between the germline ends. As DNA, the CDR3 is TGTGCCAGCAGTGACGACACTGAAGCTTTCTTT. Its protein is CASSDDTEAFF.

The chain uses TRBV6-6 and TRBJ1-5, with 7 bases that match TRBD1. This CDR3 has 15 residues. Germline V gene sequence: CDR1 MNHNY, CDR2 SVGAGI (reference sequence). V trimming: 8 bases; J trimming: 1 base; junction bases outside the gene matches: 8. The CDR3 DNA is TGTGCCAGCGGATGGGGGGGACAGAGCAATCAGCCCCAGCATTTT. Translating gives CASGWGGQSNQPQHF.

The chain's CDR3 is CASTIRGAGNSPLHF. CDR3 nucleotides: TGTGCCAGCACCATACGGGGGGCGGGTAATTCACCCCTCCACTTT. The gene calls are TRBV11-2 and TRBJ1-6, with a weak D call TRBD1 (6 bases). V lost 7 bases and J 6 bases, leaving 16 bases between the germline ends. Germline CDR1 and CDR2: SGHAT and FQNNGV. This CDR3 contains 15 residues.

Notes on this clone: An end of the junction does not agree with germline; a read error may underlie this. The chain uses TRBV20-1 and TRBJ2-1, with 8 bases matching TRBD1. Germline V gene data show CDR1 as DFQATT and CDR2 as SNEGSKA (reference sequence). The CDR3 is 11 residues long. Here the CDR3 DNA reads TGCAGTGCTAGATCAGGGGGCGTCCGGGTCTTC. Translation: CSARSGGVRVF.

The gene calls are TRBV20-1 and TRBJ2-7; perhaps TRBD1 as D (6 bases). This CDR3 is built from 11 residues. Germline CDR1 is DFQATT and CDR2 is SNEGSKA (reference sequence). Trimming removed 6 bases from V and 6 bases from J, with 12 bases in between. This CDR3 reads CSATTGSEQYF. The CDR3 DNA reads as TGCAGTGCCACTACAGGGAGCGAGCAGTACTTC.

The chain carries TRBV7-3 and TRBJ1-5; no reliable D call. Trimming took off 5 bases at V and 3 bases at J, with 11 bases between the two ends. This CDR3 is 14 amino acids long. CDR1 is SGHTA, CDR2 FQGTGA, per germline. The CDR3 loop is CASSPDGSNQPQHF. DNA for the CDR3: TGTGCCAGCAGCCCGGACGGCTCCAATCAGCCCCAGCATTTT.